Listed below are T cell receptor beta chains from one sample, sequenced in a study of blood T cell repertoires in COVID-19. Sequencing used immunoSEQ multiplex PCR; TCRdb keeps in-frame clones, though not all of them. Of about 29,000 clones listed, around 89% are singletons. The sample taken for sequencing was peripheral blood. These receptor sequences come from a human donor in a cohort sampled during active COVID-19. Both conserved end residues are part of each CDR3. Fields, in order: clone size, D gene, J gene, V gene, CDR3 DNA, CDR3 protein. D genes are given only for firm matches. Clone sizes are given selectively: once, few, many, or a class where the clone is expanded.

>.|.|TRBJ1-2|TRBV4-2
TGTGCCAGCAGCCAAGATATCCCCGGGGTAGCTAACTATGGCTACACCTTC
CASSQDIPGVANYGYTF
>.|TRBD1|TRBJ2-1|TRBV7-3
TGTGCCAGCAGCTTAGGACAGGGTTCGGGTGAGCAGTTCTTC
CASSLGQGSGEQFF
>.|.|TRBJ2-4|TRBV7-2
TGTGCCAGCAGCTTAGTTCGTACAGCGGACATTCAGTACTTC
CASSLVRTADIQYF
>.|TRBD1|TRBJ1-5|TRBV28
TGTGCCAGCACCCCGGACAGGGGTTATAGCAATCAGCCCCAGCATTTT
CASTPDRGYSNQPQHF
>.|TRBD1|TRBJ1-1|TRBV6-2/TRBV6-3
TGTGCCAGCAGTTACTCAGGGGGCAGTGAAGCTTTCTTT
CASSYSGGSEAFF
>.|TRBD2|TRBJ2-5|TRBV5-6
TGTGCCAGCAGCTTTCGTGGACTAGCGGGTCCCGGAGAGACCCAGTACTTC
CASSFRGLAGPGETQYF
>.|TRBD2|TRBJ2-7|TRBV5-1
TGCGCCAGCAGCTTGGGGGGACTAGCGGCCGAGCAGTACTTC
CASSLGGLAAEQYF
>.|.|TRBJ2-1|TRBV6-6
TGTGCCAGCGGATCAGGATCCTACAATGAGCAGTTCTTC
CASGSGSYNEQFF
>.|TRBD1|TRBJ2-5|TRBV4-3
TGCGCCAGCAGCCAAGATTTGGGATGGGACAGGGGGATGGAGACCCAGTACTTC
CASSQDLGWDRGMETQYF
>.|TRBD2|TRBJ2-1|TRBV24-1
TGTGCCACGAGCGGGGGCTACAATGAGCAGTTCTTC
CATSGGYNEQFF
>.|TRBD2|TRBJ2-4|TRBV4-2
TGTGCCAGCAGCCAAGAAACTAGCGGGGGGGCGATAGGGGCCAAAAACATTCAGTACTTC
CASSQETSGGAIGAKNIQYF
>.|.|TRBJ1-2|TRBV7-2
TGTGCCAGCAGCTTTACCCAGTTCTATGGCTACACCTTC
CASSFTQFYGYTF
>.|.|TRBJ1-2|TRBV27
TGTGCCAGCAGTTTGACAGGAAACTATGGCTACACCTTC
CASSLTGNYGYTF
>.|TRBD1|TRBJ2-7|TRBV29-1
TGCAGCGTTGGGGTAACAGGGGCCGGCGAGCAGTACTTC
CSVGVTGAGEQYF
>.|TRBD2|TRBJ2-2|TRBV30
TGTGCCTGGAGTGGGCTAGCGGGACCTACCGGGGAGCTGTTTTTT
CAWSGLAGPTGELFF
>.|.|TRBJ1-5|TRBV4-1
TGCGCCAGCAGCCAAGAAGCAGGGGGCAATCAGCCCCAGCATTTT
CASSQEAGGNQPQHF
>.|TRBD2|TRBJ2-1|TRBV5-1
TGCGCCAGCAGCTTGGGTACTAGCGGGGGGGCATTAAATGAGCAGTTCTTC
CASSLGTSGGALNEQFF
>.|.|TRBJ1-3|TRBV7-2
TGTGCCAGCAGCTTACAACAGGGCTCTGGAAACACCATATATTTT
CASSLQQGSGNTIYF
>.|TRBD1|TRBJ1-1|TRBV6-5
TGTGCCAGCAGTCGGGACACCAGGGGGACTGAAGCTTTCTTT
CASSRDTRGTEAFF
>.|TRBD2|TRBJ2-3|TRBV3-1/TRBV3-2
TGTGCCAGCAGCCCATTGAGCGGGGGGGCCGCAGATACGCAGTATTTT
CASSPLSGGAADTQYF
>.|TRBD2|TRBJ2-1|TRBV15
TGTGCCACCAGCAGCAGACTAGCGGGGGAATTGCTCTCCTACAATGAGCAGTTCTTC
CATSSRLAGELLSYNEQFF
>.|.|TRBJ1-1|TRBV28
TGTGCCAGCAGTTTTTTTAGCACTGAAGCTTTCTTT
CASSFFSTEAFF
>.|.|TRBJ2-7|TRBV9
TGTGCCAGCAGCGTAGGAAAACAGTCGGTCGAGCAGTACTTC
CASSVGKQSVEQYF
>.|TRBD2|TRBJ2-7|TRBV4-1
TGCGCCAGCAGCTTTTCTAGCGGGGCTACCTACGAGCAGTACTTC
CASSFSSGATYEQYF
>.|.|TRBJ1-1|TRBV3-1/TRBV3-2
TGTGCCAGCAGCCTCGGCCGGGGGGGAAGTGTATTCTTT
CASSLGRGGSVFF
>.|TRBD1|TRBJ2-3|TRBV28
TGTGCCAGCAGTGCAGGGGGCGCCACAGAATTTGGAGATACGCAGTATTTT
CASSAGGATEFGDTQYF
>.|TRBD2|TRBJ2-3|TRBV5-1
TGCGCCAGCAGCTCAAACCCTAGCGGGGGGGCCGTGGGAGATACGCAGTATTTT
CASSSNPSGGAVGDTQYF
>.|TRBD1|TRBJ2-1|TRBV3-1/TRBV3-2
TGTGCCAGCAGCCGGGGACAGCCCTACAATGAGCAGTTCTTC
CASSRGQPYNEQFF
>.|TRBD2|TRBJ2-7|TRBV7-2
TGTGCCAGCAGCTTATCGTCGACTAGCGGGGTGTACGAGCAGTACTTC
CASSLSSTSGVYEQYF
>few|.|TRBJ1-5|TRBV6-5
TGTGCCAGCAGTTACTCGGATCCAGGTAGAAATCAGCCCCAGCATTTT
CASSYSDPGRNQPQHF
>.|TRBD2|TRBJ2-4|TRBV6-6
TGTGCCAGCACCTCGGCGGGACTAGTTGAAAACATTCAGTACTTC
CASTSAGLVENIQYF